This T cell receptor (beta chain) was retrieved from a study of post-analysis software for immune sequencing data. Study as a whole: The study covered relapsing-remitting, secondary progressive and progressive-relapsing courses of multiple sclerosis. Study outcomes and limitations: Among multiple sclerosis patients, normalized Chao1 diversity was significantly below that of controls. Four to six TRBV segments were more frequent in patients than controls; TRBV5-6, TRBV5-1 and TRBV20-1 belonged to this group. Strong co-clustering by F measure linked samples that shared a preparation batch.

The V gene end was trimmed by 8 bases and the J gene end by 4 bases; junction bases not matched to a gene: 5. This CDR3 comprises 13 residues. Germline assignment: CDR1 SNHLY and CDR2 FYNNEI. With respect to this clonotype: Its antigen remains unknown.

The TCR beta cDNA libraries carried unique molecular identifiers. Researchers reported around 510,000 cDNA molecules coming from roughly 0.93 to 9.6 million T cells. TCRdb itself ran the PCR reads through MiXCR, one entry per CDR3 protein. The profile shows roughly 800,000 distinct CDR3 sequences, about 57% of them singletons. Material for sequencing was blood. This clonotype was obtained from a girl under 18 with multiple sclerosis. V and J are TRBV2 and TRBJ2-7; 10 bases are shared with TRBD1. The CDR3 nucleotides are TGTGCCAGCCGGGACAGGGGTGGATACGAGCAGTACTTC. It yields the protein CASRDRGGYEQYF.